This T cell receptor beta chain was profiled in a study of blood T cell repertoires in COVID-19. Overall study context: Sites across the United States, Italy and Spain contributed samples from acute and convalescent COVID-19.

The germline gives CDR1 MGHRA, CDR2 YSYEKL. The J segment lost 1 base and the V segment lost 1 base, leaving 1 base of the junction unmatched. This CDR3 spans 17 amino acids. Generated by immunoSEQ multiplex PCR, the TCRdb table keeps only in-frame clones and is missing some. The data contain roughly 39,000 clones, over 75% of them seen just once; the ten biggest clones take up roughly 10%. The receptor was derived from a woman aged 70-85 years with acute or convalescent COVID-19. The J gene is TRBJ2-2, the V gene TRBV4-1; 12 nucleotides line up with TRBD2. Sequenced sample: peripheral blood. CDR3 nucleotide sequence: TGCGCCAGCAGCCAAGCGGGACTAGCGGGGAACACCGGGGAGCTGTTTTTT. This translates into CASSQAGLAGNTGELFF.